A selection of T cell receptor delta chains follows, all from one sample in a study of DNA immune sequencing with unique molecular identifiers. TCRdb reran clone calling via CATT on the multiplex PCR reads. The sample gives about 2,500 delta-chain clones, almost 8.5% of which show up once; approximately 51% is in the top ten. Sequenced input: gamma-delta T cells enriched from blood buffy coat, or unenriched PBMCs (not recorded which). The receptors here all came from a human donor in good health. Both conserved end residues are part of each CDR3. D genes are given only for firm matches. The size entry is marked missing in some rows and otherwise reads once, few, many or a size class.

clone_size d_call j_call v_call cdr3_nt cdr3_aa
. TRDD3 TRDJ1 TRDV2 TGTGCCTGTGACACCGGGGATACGGGCACCGATAAACTCATCTTT CACDTGDTGTDKLIF
many . TRDJ1 TRDV2 TGTGCCTGTGACTCCGTACTAAACACCGATAAACTCATCTTT CACDSVLNTDKLIF
few TRDD3 TRDJ1 TRDV2 TGTGCCTGTGACACCGTAGACTTCCCAGGCCTGCTTGCTGGGGGATACGCGAATAAACTCATCTTT CACDTVDFPGLLAGGYANKLIF
. . TRDJ1 TRDV1 TGTGCTCTTGGCCCAACTCGCGGGGGGTACACCGATAAACTCATCTTT CALGPTRGGYTDKLIF
medium-sized . TRDJ1 TRDV2 TGTGCCTGTGACTCCCTTGGGGATCCTGTAGACACCGATAAACTCATCTTT CACDSLGDPVDTDKLIF
medium-sized TRDD3 TRDJ1 TRDV2 TGTGCCTGTGACAAACTGGGGGATAGATACACCGATAAACTCATCTTT CACDKLGDRYTDKLIF
few TRDD3 TRDJ1 TRDV2 TGTGCCTGTGACCAGGTTGTGGGGGATACCTCTGCGTACACCGATAAACTCATCTTT CACDQVVGDTSAYTDKLIF
few TRDD3 TRDJ1 TRDV2 TGTGCCTGTGCCCAACTGGGGGATACGCAGGCCGATAAACTCATCTTT CACAQLGDTQADKLIF
medium-sized TRDD3 TRDJ1 TRDV2 TGTGCCTGTGACACCTTAACTGGGGGATACACCGATAAACTCATCTTT CACDTLTGGYTDKLIF
many TRDD3 TRDJ1 TRDV2 TGTGCCTGTGACAACCTAGCGGGGAATACTGGGGGATTTAGCACCGATAAACTCATCTTT CACDNLAGNTGGFSTDKLIF
few . TRDJ1 TRDV1 TGTGCTCTTGGGGAACTAGCCATGGGGCCCACGGCCACCGATAAACTCATCTTT CALGELAMGPTATDKLIF
few TRDD3 TRDJ1 TRDV2 TGTGCCTGTGACACCGTAGCTAGGGCTGGGGGATCATACACCGATAAACTCATCTTT CACDTVARAGGSYTDKLIF
medium-sized TRDD3 TRDJ1 TRDV2 TGTGCCTGCGATCTACTGGGGGACGCGTACACCGATAAACTCATCTTT CACDLLGDAYTDKLIF
few TRDD3 TRDJ3 TRDV2 TGTGCCTGTGACACCGTTGATGGGGGATACAAACCCTCCTGGGACACCCGACAGATGTTTTTC CACDTVDGGYKPSWDTRQMFF
few TRDD3 TRDJ1 TRAV38-2/DV8 TGTGCTTATTCCGGCGTTTCCCTCCCCGGGGGATACACGATTTTAGACGCCGATAAACTCATCTTT CAYSGVSLPGGYTILDADKLIF
medium-sized TRDD3 TRDJ3 TRDV2 TGTGCCTGTGACACAACTGGGGGACGCTCCTGGGACACCCGACAGATGTTTTTC CACDTTGGRSWDTRQMFF
many TRDD3 TRDJ2 TRDV2 TGTGCCTGTGACAGGCGGGGGTACTGGGGACTGACAGCACAACTCTTCTTT CACDRRGYWGLTAQLFF
many TRDD3 TRDJ1 TRDV2 TGTGCCTGTGACACACTGGGGGTCGGCACCGATAAACTCATCTTT CACDTLGVGTDKLIF